This T cell receptor (beta chain) was documented in a study of T cells in Graves' hyperthyroidism and ophthalmopathy. For the study at large: Peripheral blood collection took place at initial diagnosis, before any treatment.

Amplification of TCR beta CDR3 regions used RNA as the template. A set of HTBI primers served as the primers for a first-round RT-PCR of the TCR CDR3. TCRdb re-analysed the multiplex PCR reads in MiXCR, keeping a single row per CDR3 protein. The sample has approximately 560,000 distinct CDR3 sequences; 15% to 19% are singletons. CDR3 size: 16 residues. V was cut by 3 bases and J by 1 base, with 12 bases left in between. From germline, CDR1 is SGHVS and CDR2 FQNEAQ. Based on clinical symptoms, serum thyroxine and TRAb, thyroid ultrasound and orbital computed tomography, diagnoses were reached. This sample holds PBMCs from 10 ml fresh peripheral blood. This clonotype occurred many times.

The sequencing input was blood. This clonotype was sampled from a woman aged 25 to 39 with Graves' hyperthyroidism. The chain couples TRBV7-8 to TRBJ2-2; D might be TRBD2 (5 bases). CDR3 loop: CASSFRTAGNTGELFF. DNA of the CDR3: TGTGCCAGCAGCTTCCGGACGGCGGGGAACACCGGGGAGCTGTTTTTT.